One and the same sample provided the 8 T cell receptor beta chains below, sequenced in a study of OX40 agonist ivuxolimab in advanced cancers. Profiling relied on immunoSEQ multiplex PCR, and the TCRdb table lists in-frame clones only, not all of them. The sample consists of 60,000 to 90,000 clones, about four fifths of them appearing once. The starting material was CD4+ or CD8+ T cells sorted from blood, obtained in a trial of the OX40 agonist ivuxolimab. These TCRs come from an adult with an advanced solid tumor such as melanoma, head and neck, liver or kidney cancer.

This chain connects TRBV4-1 to TRBJ2-1; D is perhaps TRBD2 (7 bases). Trimming removed 4 bases from V and 7 bases from J, with 23 bases in between. There are 17 residues in the CDR3. Per the germline V gene, CDR1 is MGHRA and CDR2 is YSYEKL. The CDR3 DNA reads as TGCGCCAGCAGCCGGGGGGGCTTAGCCCTCCTGGGGAATGAGCAGTTCTTC. Residues: CASSRGGLALLGNEQFF.

DNA of the CDR3: TGTGCCAGCAGCGTCCAGGGCGGGTATGGCTACACCTTC. Translating gives CASSVQGGYGYTF. The chain recombines TRBV9 with TRBJ1-2, with D possibly matching TRBD1 (5 bases). CDR1 is SGDLS and CDR2 is YYNGEE in the germline V gene. V lost 2 bases and J 5 bases, leaving 10 bases between the germline ends. This CDR3 has 13 residues. Drawing the rest from reference TRBV9 and TRBJ1-2, the complete variable domain is DSGVTQTPKHLITATGQRVTLRCSPRSGDLSVYWYQQSLDQGLQFLIQYYNGEERAKGNILERFSAQQFPDLHSELNLSSLELGDSALYFCASSVQGGYGYTFGSGTRLTVV.

The gene calls are TRBV30 and TRBJ1-4, with D possibly matching TRBD1 (5 bases). V was trimmed by 5 bases and J by 0 bases, leaving 19 bases between them. The CDR3 consists of 17 residues. CDR1 and CDR2 (germline): GTSNPN, SVGIG (reference sequence). The DNA for the CDR3 is TGTGCCTGGTCAGCACCCTGGGGCAGAACAACTAATGAAAAACTGTTTTTT. Amino acids: CAWSAPWGRTTNEKLFF.

V and J are TRBV4-1 and TRBJ2-5, with 7 positions matching TRBD1. After removal of 4 bases from V and 1 base from J, the junction contained 3 bases not matched to a gene. CDR1 and CDR2 from the germline V gene are MGHRA and YSYEKL. The CDR3 loop spans 14 amino acids. In DNA, the CDR3 is TGCGCCAGCAGCCGGGGACAGACCCAAGAGACCCAGTACTTC. Encoded protein: CASSRGQTQETQYF.

The chain has TRBV9 and TRBJ1-3, with D possibly TRBD1 on 5 matching bases. Per the germline V gene, CDR1 is SGDLS and CDR2 is YYNGEE. The CDR3 totals 16 residues. Trimming pared 0 bases from V and 8 bases from J, leaving 18 bases between. The CDR3 is CASSVAGTGPWDTIYF. The CDR3 DNA is TGTGCCAGCAGCGTAGCAGGGACCGGGCCCTGGGACACCATATATTTT.

This chain connects TRBV11-2 to TRBJ1-3; TRBD1 agrees at 9 bases. Germline V gives CDR1 SGHAT, CDR2 FQNNGV. The length of the CDR3 is 16 residues. Trimming removed 4 bases from V and 0 bases from J; junction bases left unmatched: 4. The CDR3 DNA reads TGTGCCAGCAGCTGGGGACAGGGATACTCTGGAAACACCATATATTTT. It encodes CASSWGQGYSGNTIYF.

This chain links TRBV10-3 with TRBJ2-7; D remains ambiguous. Trimming stripped 10 bases from V and 0 bases from J, with 7 bases between. There are 11 residues in the CDR3. Germline CDR1 ENHRY, CDR2 SYGVKD. CDR3 bases: TGTGCCACCCTCTCCTCCTACGAGCAGTACTTC. Translating gives CATLSSYEQYF.

This chain uses TRBV5-1 with TRBJ1-2; D not certain. Deletions cut 0 bases from V and 6 bases from J, with 12 bases between. The CDR3 spans 14 residues. Germline CDR1 is SGHRS and CDR2 is YFSETQ. The CDR3 DNA sequence: TGCGCCAGCAGCTTGGAGGGTTATATCGATGGCTACACCTTC. Residues: CASSLEGYIDGYTF.